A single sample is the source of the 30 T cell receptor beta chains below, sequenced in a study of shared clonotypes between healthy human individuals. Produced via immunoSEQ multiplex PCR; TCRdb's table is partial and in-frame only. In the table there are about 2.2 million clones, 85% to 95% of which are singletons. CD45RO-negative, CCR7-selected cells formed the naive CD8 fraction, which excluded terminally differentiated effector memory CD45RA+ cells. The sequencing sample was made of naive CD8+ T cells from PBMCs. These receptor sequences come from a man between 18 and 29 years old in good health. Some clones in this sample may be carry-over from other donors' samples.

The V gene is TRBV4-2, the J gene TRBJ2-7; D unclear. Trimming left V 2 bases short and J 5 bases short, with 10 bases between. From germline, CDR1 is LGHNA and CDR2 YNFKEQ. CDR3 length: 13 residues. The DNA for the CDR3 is TGTGCCAGCAGCCAAACTATCCTAAACGAGCAGTACTTC. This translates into CASSQTILNEQYF.

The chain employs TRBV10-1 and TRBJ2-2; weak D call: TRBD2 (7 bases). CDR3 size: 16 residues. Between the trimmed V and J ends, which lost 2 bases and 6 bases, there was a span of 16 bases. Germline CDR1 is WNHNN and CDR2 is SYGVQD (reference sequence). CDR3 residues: CASSEPTRGGSGELFF. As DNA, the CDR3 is TGCGCCAGCAGTGAGCCGACCAGGGGAGGGTCCGGGGAGCTGTTTTTT.

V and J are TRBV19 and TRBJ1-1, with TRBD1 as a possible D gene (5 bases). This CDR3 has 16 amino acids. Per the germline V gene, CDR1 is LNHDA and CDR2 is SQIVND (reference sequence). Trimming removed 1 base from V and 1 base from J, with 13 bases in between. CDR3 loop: CASSIVRRGTNTEAFF. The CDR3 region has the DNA TGTGCCAGTAGTATAGTCCGGAGGGGAACGAACACTGAAGCTTTCTTT.

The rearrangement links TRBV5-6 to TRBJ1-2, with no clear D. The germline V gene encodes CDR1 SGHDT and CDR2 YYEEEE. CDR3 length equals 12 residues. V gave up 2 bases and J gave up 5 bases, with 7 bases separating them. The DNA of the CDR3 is TGTGCCAGCAGCTTAGCCGAGTATGGCTACACCTTC. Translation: CASSLAEYGYTF.

The DNA of the CDR3 is TGCGCCAGCAGCCCGAGCGGGAGGGCGAGCGACGAGCAGTACTTC. Its translation is CASSPSGRASDEQYF. The rearrangement uses TRBV4-3 and TRBJ2-7, with 10 bases matching TRBD2. Germline assignment: CDR1 LGHNA and CDR2 YSLEER. V dropped 4 bases and J dropped 5; count of bases not matched to a gene: 8. CDR3 length: 15 amino acids.

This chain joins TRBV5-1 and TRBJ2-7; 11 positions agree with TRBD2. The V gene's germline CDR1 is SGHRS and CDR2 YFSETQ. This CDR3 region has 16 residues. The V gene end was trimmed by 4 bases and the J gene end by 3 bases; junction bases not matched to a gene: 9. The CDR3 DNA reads TGCGCCAGCAGCCAACTAGCGGGAGATCTGAGCTACGAGCAGTACTTC. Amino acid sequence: CASSQLAGDLSYEQYF.

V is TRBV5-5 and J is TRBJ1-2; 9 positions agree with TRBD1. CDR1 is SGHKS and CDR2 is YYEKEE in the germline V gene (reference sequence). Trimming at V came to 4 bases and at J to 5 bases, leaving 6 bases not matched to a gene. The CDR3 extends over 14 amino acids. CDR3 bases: TGTGCCAGCAGCCCAGGACAGGGGTGGTATGGCTACACCTTC. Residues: CASSPGQGWYGYTF.

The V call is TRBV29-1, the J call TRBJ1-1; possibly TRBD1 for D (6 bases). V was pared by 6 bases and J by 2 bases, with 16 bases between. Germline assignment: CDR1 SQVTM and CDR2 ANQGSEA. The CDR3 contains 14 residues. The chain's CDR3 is CSVAGAGYNTEAFF. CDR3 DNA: TGCAGCGTGGCAGGGGCCGGGTATAACACTGAAGCTTTCTTT.

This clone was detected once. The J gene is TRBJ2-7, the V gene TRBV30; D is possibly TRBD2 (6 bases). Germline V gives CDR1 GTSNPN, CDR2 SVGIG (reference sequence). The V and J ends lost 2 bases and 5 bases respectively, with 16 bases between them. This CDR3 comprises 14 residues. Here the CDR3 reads CAWSPRGGPDEQYF. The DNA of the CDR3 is TGTGCCTGGAGTCCTAGGGGAGGCCCGGACGAGCAGTACTTC.

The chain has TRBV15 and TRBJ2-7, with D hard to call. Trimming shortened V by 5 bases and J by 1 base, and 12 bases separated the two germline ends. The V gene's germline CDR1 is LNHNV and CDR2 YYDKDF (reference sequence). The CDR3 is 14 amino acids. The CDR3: CATSPGVGSYEQYF. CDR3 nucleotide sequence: TGTGCCACCAGCCCTGGGGTCGGTTCCTACGAGCAGTACTTC.

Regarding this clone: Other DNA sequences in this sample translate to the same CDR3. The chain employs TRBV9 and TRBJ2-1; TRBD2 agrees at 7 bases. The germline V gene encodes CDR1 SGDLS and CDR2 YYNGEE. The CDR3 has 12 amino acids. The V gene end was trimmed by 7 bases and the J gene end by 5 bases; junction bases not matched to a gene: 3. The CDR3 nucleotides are TGTGCCAGCTCCCGGGGGGACAATGAGCAGTTCTTC. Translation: CASSRGDNEQFF.

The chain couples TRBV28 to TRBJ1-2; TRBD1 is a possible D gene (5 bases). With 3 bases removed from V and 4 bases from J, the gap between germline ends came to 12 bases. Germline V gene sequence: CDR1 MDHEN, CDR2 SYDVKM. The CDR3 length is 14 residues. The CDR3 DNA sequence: TGTGCCAGCAGTTTTGTGGAGGGGCGCTATGGCTACACCTTC. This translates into CASSFVEGRYGYTF.

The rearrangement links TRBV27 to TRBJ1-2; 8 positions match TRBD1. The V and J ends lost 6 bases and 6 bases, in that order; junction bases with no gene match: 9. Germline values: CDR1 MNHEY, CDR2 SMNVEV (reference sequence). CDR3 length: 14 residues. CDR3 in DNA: TGTGCCAGCAGGGACTTAGACAGGGGCGATGGCTACACCTTC. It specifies CASRDLDRGDGYTF.

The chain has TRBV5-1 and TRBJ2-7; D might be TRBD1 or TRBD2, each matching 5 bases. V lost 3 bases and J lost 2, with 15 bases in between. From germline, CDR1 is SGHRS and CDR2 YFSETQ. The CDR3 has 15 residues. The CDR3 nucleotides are TGCGCCAGCAGCTGGACGGGACGGTTCCCCTACGAGCAGTACTTC. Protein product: CASSWTGRFPYEQYF. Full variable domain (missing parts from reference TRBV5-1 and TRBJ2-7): KAGVTQTPRYLIKTRGQQVTLSCSPISGHRSVSWYQQTPGQGLQFLFEYFSETQRNKGNFPGRFSGRQFSNSRSEMNVSTLELGDSALYLCASSWTGRFPYEQYFGPGTRLTVT.

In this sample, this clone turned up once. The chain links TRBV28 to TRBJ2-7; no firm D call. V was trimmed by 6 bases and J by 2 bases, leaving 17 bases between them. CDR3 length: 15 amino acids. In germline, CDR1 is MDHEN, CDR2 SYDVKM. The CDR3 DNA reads TGTGCCAGCAGCCTTGGGCTGGGTTCCACCTACGAGCAGTACTTC. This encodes CASSLGLGSTYEQYF.

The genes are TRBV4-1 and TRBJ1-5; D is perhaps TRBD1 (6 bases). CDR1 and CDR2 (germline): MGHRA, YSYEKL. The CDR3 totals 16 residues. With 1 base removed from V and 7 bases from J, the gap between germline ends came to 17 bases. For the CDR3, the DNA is TGCGCCAGCAGCCAAGCCCTTTCTTTAGGGGGACAGCCCCAGCATTTT. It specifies CASSQALSLGGQPQHF.

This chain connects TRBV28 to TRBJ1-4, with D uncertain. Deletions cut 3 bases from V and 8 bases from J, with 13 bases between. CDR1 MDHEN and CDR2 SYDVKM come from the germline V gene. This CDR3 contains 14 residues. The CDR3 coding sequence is TGTGCCAGCAGTTTTGGCCCGGATGGCGAAAAACTGTTTTTT. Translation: CASSFGPDGEKLFF.

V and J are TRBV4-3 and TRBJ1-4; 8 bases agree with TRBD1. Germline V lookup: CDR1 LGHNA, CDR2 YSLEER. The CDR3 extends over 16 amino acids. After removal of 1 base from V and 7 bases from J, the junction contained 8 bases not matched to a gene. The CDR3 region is CASSQGSTGVAEKLFF. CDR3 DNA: TGCGCCAGCAGCCAAGGCTCGACAGGGGTTGCTGAAAAACTGTTTTTT.

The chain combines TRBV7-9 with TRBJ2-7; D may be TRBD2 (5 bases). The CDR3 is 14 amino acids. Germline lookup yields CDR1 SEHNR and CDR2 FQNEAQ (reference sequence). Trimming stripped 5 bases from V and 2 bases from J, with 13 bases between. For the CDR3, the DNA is TGTGCCAGCAGCCCGGACTGGGAGACCTACGAGCAGTACTTC. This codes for CASSPDWETYEQYF.

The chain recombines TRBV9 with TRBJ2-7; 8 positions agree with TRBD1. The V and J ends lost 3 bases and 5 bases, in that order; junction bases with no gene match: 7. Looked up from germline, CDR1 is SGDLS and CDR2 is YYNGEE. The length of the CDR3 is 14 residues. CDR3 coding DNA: TGTGCCAGCAGCGAGGACAGGGTCAGCAACGAGCAGTACTTC. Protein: CASSEDRVSNEQYF.

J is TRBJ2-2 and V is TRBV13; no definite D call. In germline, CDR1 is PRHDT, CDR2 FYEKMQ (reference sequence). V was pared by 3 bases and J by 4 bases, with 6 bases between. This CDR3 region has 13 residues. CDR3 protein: CASSLWSTGELFF. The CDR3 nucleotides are TGTGCCAGCAGCTTGTGGTCCACCGGGGAGCTGTTTTTT.

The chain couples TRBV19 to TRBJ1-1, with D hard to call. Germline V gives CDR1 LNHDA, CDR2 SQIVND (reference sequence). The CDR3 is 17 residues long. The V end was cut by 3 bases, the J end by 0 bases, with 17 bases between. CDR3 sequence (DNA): TGTGCCAGTAGTATGCCGCGCCGGGCAGGAATGAACACTGAAGCTTTCTTT. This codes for CASSMPRRAGMNTEAFF.

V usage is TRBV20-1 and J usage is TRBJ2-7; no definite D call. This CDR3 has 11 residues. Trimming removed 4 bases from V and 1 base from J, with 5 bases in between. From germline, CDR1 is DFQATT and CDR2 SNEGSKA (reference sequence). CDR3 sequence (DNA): TGCAGTGCTACCTTTTCCTACGAGCAGTACTTC. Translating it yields CSATFSYEQYF.

CDR3 bases: TGTGCCAGCAGCCCCCACCTAGCGGGAGCAGAGACCCAGTACTTC. It translates to CASSPHLAGAETQYF. This sequence joins TRBV7-3 and TRBJ2-5; 10 nucleotides line up with TRBD2. Germline V gives CDR1 SGHTA, CDR2 FQGTGA. V gave up 5 bases and J gave up 4 bases; unmatched junction bases: 7. This CDR3 comprises 15 residues. The full variable domain, rest sourced from reference TRBV7-3 and TRBJ2-5, is GAGVSQTPSNKVTEKGKYVELRCDPISGHTALYWYRQSLGQGPEFLIYFQGTGAADDSGLPNDRFFAVRPEGSVSTLKIQRTERGDSAVYLCASSPHLAGAETQYFGPGTRLLVL.

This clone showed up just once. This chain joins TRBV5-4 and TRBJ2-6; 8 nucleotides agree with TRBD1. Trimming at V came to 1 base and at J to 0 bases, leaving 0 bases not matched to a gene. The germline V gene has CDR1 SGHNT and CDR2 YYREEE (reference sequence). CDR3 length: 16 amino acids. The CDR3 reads CASSLTGGSGANVLTF. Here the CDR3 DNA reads TGTGCCAGCAGCTTGACAGGGGGCTCTGGGGCCAACGTCCTGACTTTC.

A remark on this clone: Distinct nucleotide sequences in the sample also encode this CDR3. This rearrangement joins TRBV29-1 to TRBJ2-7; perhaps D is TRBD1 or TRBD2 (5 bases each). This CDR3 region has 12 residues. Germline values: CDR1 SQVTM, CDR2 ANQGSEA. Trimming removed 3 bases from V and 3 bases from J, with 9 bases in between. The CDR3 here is CSVESGSYEQYF. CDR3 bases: TGCAGCGTTGAGTCAGGGAGCTACGAGCAGTACTTC.

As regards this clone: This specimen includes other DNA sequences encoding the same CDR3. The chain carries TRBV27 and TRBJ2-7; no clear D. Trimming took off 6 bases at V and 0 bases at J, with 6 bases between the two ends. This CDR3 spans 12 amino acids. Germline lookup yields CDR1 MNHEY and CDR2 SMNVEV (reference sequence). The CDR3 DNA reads TGTGCCAGCAGCCCCCTCTCCTACGAGCAGTACTTC. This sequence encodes CASSPLSYEQYF.

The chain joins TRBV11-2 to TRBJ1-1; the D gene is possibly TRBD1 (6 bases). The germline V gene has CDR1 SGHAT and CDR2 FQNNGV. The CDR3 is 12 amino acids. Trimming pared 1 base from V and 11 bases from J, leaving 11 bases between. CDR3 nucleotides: TGTGCCAGCAGCTTAGCGGGGGACACTGCTTTCTTT. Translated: CASSLAGDTAFF.

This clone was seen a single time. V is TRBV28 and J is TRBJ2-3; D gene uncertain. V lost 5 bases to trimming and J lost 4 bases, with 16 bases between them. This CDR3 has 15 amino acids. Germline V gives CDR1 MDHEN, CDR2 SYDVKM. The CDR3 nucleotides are TGTGCCAGCAGTCCAGCCGGAGAGTCGGCAGATACGCAGTATTTT. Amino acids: CASSPAGESADTQYF. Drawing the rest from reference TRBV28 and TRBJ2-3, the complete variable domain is DVKVTQSSRYLVKRTGEKVFLECVQDMDHENMFWYRQDPGLGLRLIYFSYDVKMKEKGDIPEGYSVSREKKERFSLILESASTNQTSMYLCASSPAGESADTQYFGPGTRLTVL.

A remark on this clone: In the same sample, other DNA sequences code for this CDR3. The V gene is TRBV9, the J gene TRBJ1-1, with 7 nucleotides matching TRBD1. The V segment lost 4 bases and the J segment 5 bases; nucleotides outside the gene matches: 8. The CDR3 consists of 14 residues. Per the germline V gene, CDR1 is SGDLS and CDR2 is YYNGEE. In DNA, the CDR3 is TGTGCCAGCAGCCCCCAGGGGGGTAGGACTGAAGCTTTCTTT. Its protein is CASSPQGGRTEAFF.